This is a list of T cell receptor beta chains from one sample in a study of Graves' ophthalmopathy and Graves' hyperthyroidism. A single record per CDR3 protein comes from TCRdb applying MiXCR to the multiplex PCR reads. The table has 650,000 to 800,000 distinct CDR3 sequences, 35% to 50% seen once. The sequenced sample was peripheral blood. The receptors derive from an adult man with Graves' ophthalmopathy. CDR3s include the opening cysteine and the closing phenylalanine or tryptophan. A D gene is named only where the DNA matches it firmly. Part of the rows lack a size; the others show once, few, many or a class for expanded clones.

V	D	size	J	DNA	CDR3
TRBV15	TRBD1	.	TRBJ1-2	TGTGCCACCAGCAGATCGGGACAGGGGGCTAACTATGGCTACACCTTC	CATSRSGQGANYGYTF
TRBV12-3/TRBV12-4	.	few	TRBJ2-2	TGTGCCAGCCTCCCTTGGAGAAGCACCGGGGAGCTGTTTTTT	CASLPWRSTGELFF
TRBV6-6	.	many	TRBJ1-5	TGTGCCAGCAATGGGGGGCGAGGCAATCAGCCCCAGCATTTT	CASNGGRGNQPQHF
TRBV25-1	.	.	TRBJ1-2	TGTGCCACCAGTGAGTCAGGAGGCGGCTACACCTTC	CATSESGGGYTF
TRBV5-1	TRBD2	many	TRBJ2-5	TGCGCCAGCAGCCCGGCTAGCGGGGTGGAGACCCAGTACTTC	CASSPASGVETQYF
TRBV12-3/TRBV12-4	TRBD2	.	TRBJ2-2	TGTGCCAGCACACCGGGACTAGCGGGGAACACCGGGGAGCTGTTTTTT	CASTPGLAGNTGELFF
TRBV20-1	.	once	TRBJ2-5	TGCGGTGCTAGAGCTCCTCAAGAGACCCAGTACTTC	CGARAPQETQYF
TRBV2	.	many	TRBJ1-2	TGTGCCAGCAGAGGTTTGGGCTACACCTTC	CASRGLGYTF
TRBV5-1	TRBD2	few	TRBJ2-7	TGCGCCAGCAGCTCACTAGCGGGAGTAATCTACGAGCAGTACTTC	CASSSLAGVIYEQYF
TRBV9	TRBD2	.	TRBJ2-2	TGTGCCAGCAGCACCCGGACTAGCGGGAGTGGCGCCGGGGAGCTGTTTTTT	CASSTRTSGSGAGELFF
TRBV30	.	.	TRBJ2-5	TGTGCCTGGAGTCACCAAGAGACCCAGTACTTC	CAWSHQETQYF
TRBV7-2	.	many	TRBJ2-7	TGTGCCAGCAGCTTAGCTGGGTTAGCGGATATTGACGAGCAGTACTTC	CASSLAGLADIDEQYF
TRBV29-1	TRBD1	.	TRBJ1-1	TGCAGTGCACGACAGGGCTTGACTGAAGCTTTCTTT	CSARQGLTEAFF
TRBV19	TRBD2	many	TRBJ2-7	TGTGCCAGCGGGGAACCCGGGACTAGGAGCGAGCAGTACTTC	CASGEPGTRSEQYF
TRBV28	TRBD2	.	TRBJ2-7	TGTGCCAGCAGTCTTGAGCGGGAGGGCCTGGACGAGCAGTACTTC	CASSLEREGLDEQYF
TRBV25-1	TRBD1	.	TRBJ1-1	TGTGCCAGCCACCAAGGCTGGGACAGGGTGAACACTGAAGCTTTCTTT	CASHQGWDRVNTEAFF
TRBV19	.	many	TRBJ2-7	TGTGCCAGTAGCGGACTAACTAGCGAGCAGTACTTC	CASSGLTSEQYF
TRBV7-9	TRBD1	.	TRBJ1-1	TGTGCCAGCGCCGACAGGGTTAATACTGAAGCTTTCTTT	CASADRVNTEAFF
TRBV18	TRBD1	.	TRBJ2-7	TGTGCCAGCTCACCTAGGACAGGGGATTCCCGTGAGCAGTACTTC	CASSPRTGDSREQYF
TRBV12-3/TRBV12-4	TRBD1	.	TRBJ1-1	TGTGCCAGCAGTCGCGGTGGACAGGGTTTGACTGAAGCTTTCTTT	CASSRGGQGLTEAFF
TRBV12-3/TRBV12-4	.	many	TRBJ1-3	TGTGCCAGCAGTCCCGGAGCGGGAAACACCATATATTTT	CASSPGAGNTIYF
TRBV5-1	.	many	TRBJ1-1	TGCGCCAGCGAAGAGGGAGTTAGGGGGACTGAAGCTTTCTTT	CASEEGVRGTEAFF
TRBV2	.	many	TRBJ1-5	TGTGCCAGCAGTGAAGTCAGTCGACAGCTTAACAATCAGCCCCAGCATTTT	CASSEVSRQLNNQPQHF
TRBV6-6	.	few	TRBJ2-5	TGTGCCAGCAGTTCGGCTCTATCGACAGAAGAGACCCAGTACTTC	CASSSALSTEETQYF
TRBV2	.	.	TRBJ2-5	TGTGCCGGCAGCCCCCGGACGGGGCCGCAAGAAGTCAGGGAGACCCAGTACTTC	CAGSPRTGPQEVRETQYF
TRBV11-1	TRBD1	few	TRBJ1-6	TGTGCCAGCAGTCACATTGGACAGGGGGGATATAATTCACCCCTCCACTTT	CASSHIGQGGYNSPLHF
TRBV15	TRBD1	.	TRBJ1-2	TGTGCCACCAGCAGTGGGACAGGGGAAGGCAACACCTTC	CATSSGTGEGNTF
TRBV10-3	.	few	TRBJ1-6	TGTGCCAGCAGATTGTCGCGGGGGCGAAATTCACCCCTCCACTTT	CASRLSRGRNSPLHF
TRBV11-2	TRBD1	.	TRBJ2-7	TGTGCCAGCAGCTTGGACAGGGGCGGAAGGGACGAGCAGTACTTC	CASSLDRGGRDEQYF
TRBV25-1	.	.	TRBJ2-7	TGTGCCAGTAGTACCCCACCCGGGATAGTATTACACGAGCAGTACTTC	CASSTPPGIVLHEQYF
TRBV29-1	.	.	TRBJ2-5	TGCAGCGTTGAGCTCCCGGGAGAGGAGACCCAGTACTTC	CSVELPGEETQYF
TRBV20-1	.	few	TRBJ2-7	TGCAGTGCTAGATCTATGGACAGAACAAACTACGAGCAGTACTTC	CSARSMDRTNYEQYF
TRBV2	.	.	TRBJ1-1	TGTGCCAGCAGTCAGAGAAGGAGATTGAACACTGAAGCTTTCTTT	CASSQRRRLNTEAFF
TRBV6-6	.	many	TRBJ1-1	TGTGCCAGCAGTTCCGGGACCGGTAAAAACACTGAAGCTTTCTTT	CASSSGTGKNTEAFF
TRBV5-4	.	.	TRBJ2-5	TGTGCCAGCAGTGTGGGGGAACAAGAGACCCAGTACTTC	CASSVGEQETQYF
TRBV29-1	TRBD1	once	TRBJ2-7	TGCAGCGTTGAAAAGGTTCCCGGGACAGGCGTATCCTACGAGCAGTACTTC	CSVEKVPGTGVSYEQYF
TRBV19	TRBD1	.	TRBJ2-6	TGTGCCAGTAGTTCACTCGGACAGGGAGGAGCTGGGGCCAACGTCCTGACTTTC	CASSSLGQGGAGANVLTF
TRBV7-3	.	.	TRBJ2-3	TGTGCCAGCAGCTTACTTGTAGCGGGCACAGATACGCAGTATTTT	CASSLLVAGTDTQYF
TRBV25-1	TRBD1	.	TRBJ1-2	TGTGCCAGCAGTGAGGGGGGACAGGGGGCCTATGGCTACACCTTC	CASSEGGQGAYGYTF
TRBV6-5	.	.	TRBJ1-3	TGTGCCAGCAGGACGAACTCTGGAAACACCATATATTTT	CASRTNSGNTIYF
TRBV7-3	.	.	TRBJ2-7	TGTGCCAGCAGCTTACGGCCAGGGCCGTTCCACGAGCAGTACTTC	CASSLRPGPFHEQYF
TRBV10-3	TRBD1	.	TRBJ1-1	TGTGCCAGCCGGACAGGGGACAACACTGAAGCTTTCTTT	CASRTGDNTEAFF
TRBV29-1	TRBD2	many	TRBJ2-5	TGCAGCGTGGCTAATAGCGGGAGGGGAGAGACCCAGTACTTC	CSVANSGRGETQYF
TRBV10-3	.	few	TRBJ2-7	TGTGCCAGCAGTTACAGGGAAACAGGGAATCCCTACGAGCAGTACTTC	CASSYRETGNPYEQYF
TRBV12-3/TRBV12-4	.	few	TRBJ1-1	TGTGCCAGCAGTTTAACGGCGAAGCCGAACACTGAAGCTTTCTTT	CASSLTAKPNTEAFF
TRBV29-1	TRBD1	.	TRBJ1-1	TGCAGCGTTGAAACAGGGGATACTGAAGCTTTCTTT	CSVETGDTEAFF
TRBV6-6	.	many	TRBJ2-6	TGTGCCAGCGGGGCCGGAGTGCGCTTAGGGGCCAACGTCCTGACTTTC	CASGAGVRLGANVLTF
TRBV7-3	.	many	TRBJ1-5	TGTGCCAGCAGCGCTTCAGGAGGTAGCAATCAGCCCCAGCATTTT	CASSASGGSNQPQHF
TRBV10-3	.	few	TRBJ2-2	TGTGCCAGCAGAGGGCAAGGGGCGGGCGGGGAGCTGTTTTTT	CASRGQGAGGELFF